Following are 22 T cell receptor beta chains from one sample sequenced in a study of blood T cells in healthy people across ages. Then a second PCR, running roughly 6 to 11 cycles, was carried out with a sample-barcoded 5' primer and a J-beta primer mix. A single record per CDR3 protein comes from TCRdb applying MiXCR to the 5' RACE reads. Here the sample spans roughly 800,000 distinct CDR3 sequences, 55% to 70% being singletons. Sequenced sample: blood. These receptors all come from a man aged 30 to 45 in good health.

J is TRBJ2-7 and V is TRBV6-2 or TRBV6-3; 7 nucleotides align to TRBD1. CDR3 length equals 16 residues. The J segment lost 3 bases and the V segment lost 4 bases, leaving 12 bases of the junction unmatched. Germline V gene data show CDR1 as MNHEY and CDR2 as SVGEGT. In nucleotides, the CDR3 is TGTGCCAGCAGTTCAGGACCGGGACAGACCCTCTACGAGCAGTACTTC. Translation gives CASSSGPGQTLYEQYF.

This clonotype came up once. The chain uses TRBV7-3 and TRBJ2-3; the match to TRBD1 covers 10 bases. After removal of 1 base from V and 1 base from J, the junction contained 5 bases not matched to a gene. This CDR3 is 17 amino acids long. Germline assignment: CDR1 SGHTA and CDR2 FQGTGA. CDR3 loop: CASSLNAGTGGTDTQYF. The CDR3 nucleotides read TGTGCCAGCAGCTTAAACGCCGGGACAGGGGGCACAGATACGCAGTATTTT.

The chain is built from TRBV7-2 and TRBJ2-3; maybe TRBD1 (7 bases). Trimming shortened V by 4 bases and J by 3 bases, and 14 bases separated the two germline ends. The CDR3 runs to 15 residues. Germline lookup yields CDR1 SGHTA and CDR2 FQGNSA. CDR3 loop: CASSSQGEVTDTQYF. In DNA, the CDR3 is TGTGCCAGCAGCTCGCAGGGGGAGGTGACAGATACGCAGTATTTT.

To note about this clonotype: Because the CDR3's place on the DNA is in doubt, the DNA is left out and the CDR3 is given as listed by TCRdb. The chain links TRBV29-1 to TRBJ1-5. The CDR3 region is 12 residues in length, termini included. Germline V gene data show CDR1 as SQVTM and CDR2 as ANQGSEA. CDR3 in amino acids: CSVGYGNQPRHF.

The V gene is TRBV5-1, the J gene TRBJ2-1; 11 bases map to TRBD2. CDR3 size: 16 residues. The trim removed 5 bases at V and 3 bases at J, leaving 7 bases unmatched. Looked up from germline, CDR1 is SGHRS and CDR2 is YFSETQ. CDR3: CASSYRLAGNYNEQFF. CDR3 nucleotide sequence: TGCGCCAGCAGTTATAGACTAGCGGGAAACTACAATGAGCAGTTCTTC.

The V call is TRBV5-6, the J call TRBJ1-1, with a tentative D call TRBD1 (5 bases). Germline V gene lookup returns CDR1 SGHDT and CDR2 YYEEEE. The CDR3 covers 13 residues. The V end was cut by 4 bases, the J end by 7 bases, with 14 bases between. CDR3 sequence: CASSTAGLREAFF. The CDR3 DNA reads as TGTGCCAGCAGCACGGCGGGACTCCGTGAAGCTTTCTTT.

The chain employs TRBV21-1 and TRBJ2-7; no DNA check was done on the table's D call, TRBD1. TRBV21-1 is a recognized pseudogene. The CDR3 totals 14 residues. CDR3: CASSSRGGWYEQYF. The CDR3 DNA reads TGTGCCAGCAGCAGCAGGGGGGGGTGGTACGAGCAGTACTTC.

This clonotype was recorded only once. The CDR3 sequence: CASSISSGGWETQYF. In nucleotides, the CDR3 is TGTGCCAGCAGCATATCTAGCGGGGGGTGGGAGACCCAGTACTTC. The chain carries TRBV11-2 and TRBJ2-5; 11 positions agree with TRBD2. Germline CDR1 is SGHAT and CDR2 is FQNNGV. Unmatched junction bases numbered 7, after V lost 5 bases and J lost 5 bases. The CDR3 is 15 amino acids.

The J gene is TRBJ2-5, the V gene TRBV20-1, with 9 bases aligning to TRBD1. The CDR3 is 15 residues long. The J segment lost 11 bases and the V segment lost 0 bases, leaving 13 bases of the junction unmatched. Germline CDR1 and CDR2: DFQATT and SNEGSKA (reference sequence). CDR3 sequence: CSARETGGPHNEQYF. In DNA form, the CDR3 reads TGCAGTGCTAGAGAGACAGGGGGACCTCACAATGAGCAGTACTTC.

CDR3 coding DNA: TGCAGTGCTCCCGCGGCGGGAGGGCCCAATGAGCAGTTCTTC. This encodes CSAPAAGGPNEQFF. V is TRBV20-1 and J is TRBJ2-1, with TRBD2 matching over 9 bases. There are 14 residues in the CDR3. Per the germline V gene, CDR1 is DFQATT and CDR2 is SNEGSKA (reference sequence). The V gene end was trimmed by 5 bases and the J gene end by 6 bases; junction bases not matched to a gene: 8.

This sequence joins TRBV27 and TRBJ1-2; D is ambiguous. V lost 5 bases, J lost 5 bases, and 15 bases lay in between. Germline assignment: CDR1 MNHEY and CDR2 SMNVEV (reference sequence). CDR3 length: 14 residues. The CDR3 region is CASSVSGETYGYTF. The CDR3 DNA reads TGTGCCAGCAGTGTTTCGGGCGAGACTTATGGCTACACCTTC.

This clonotype was recorded once. This chain joins TRBV5-1 and TRBJ2-7, with D perhaps given as TRBD1 or TRBD2 (5 bases each). The germline V gene encodes CDR1 SGHRS and CDR2 YFSETQ. V shed 4 bases and J shed 2 bases, with 13 bases lying between them. This CDR3 comprises 14 residues. The CDR3 DNA is TGCGCCAGCAGCCGAGGGGATGGGCCCTACGAGCAGTACTTC. Protein sequence: CASSRGDGPYEQYF.

The chain recombines TRBV3-1 with TRBJ2-1; TRBD2 aligns across 7 bases. Germline CDR1 and CDR2: LGHDT and YNNKEL (reference sequence). The V and J ends lost 2 bases and 8 bases, in that order; junction bases with no gene match: 18. CDR3 length: 18 residues. Here the CDR3 DNA reads TGTGCCAGCAGCCAATATCTGATGCTAGCGGAGTTCAGGGATGAGCAGTTCTTC. Its protein product is CASSQYLMLAEFRDEQFF.

The chain has TRBV3-1 and TRBJ2-3; D could derive from TRBD1 or TRBD2 (5 bases each). The length of the CDR3 is 16 residues. V was trimmed by 4 bases and J by 6 bases, leaving 20 bases between them. From germline, CDR1 is LGHDT and CDR2 YNNKEL (reference sequence). The CDR3 region has the DNA TGTGCCAGCAGCCGGAACCCCGGGACCCCGGGTGATACGCAGTATTTT. Its translation is CASSRNPGTPGDTQYF.

This sequence joins TRBV28 and TRBJ2-1; a weak D match, TRBD2 (5 bases). Trimming removed 4 bases from V and 6 bases from J, with 10 bases in between. Germline V gene data show CDR1 as MDHEN and CDR2 as SYDVKM. The CDR3 runs to 13 residues. This CDR3 reads CASSSTTTNEQFF. In DNA form, the CDR3 reads TGTGCCAGCAGTTCGACTACCACCAATGAGCAGTTCTTC.

The chain has TRBV30 and TRBJ1-2; a possible D gene is TRBD1 (6 bases). V was trimmed by 2 bases and J by 4 bases, leaving 17 bases between them. Germline values: CDR1 GTSNPN, CDR2 SVGIG (reference sequence). The CDR3 consists of 15 residues. CDR3 residues: CAWSPPGQITYGYTF. CDR3 sequence (DNA): TGTGCCTGGAGTCCACCAGGACAGATAACCTATGGCTACACCTTC.

In its sample, this clonotype was seen a few times. This chain links TRBV10-3 with TRBJ1-4; D gene uncertain. The V gene lost 0 bases and the J gene lost 6 bases, with 20 bases spanning the gap. The CDR3 has 18 amino acids. The germline gives CDR1 ENHRY, CDR2 SYGVKD. CDR3 amino acids: CAISESTGKALGHEKLFF. The CDR3 DNA sequence: TGTGCCATCAGTGAGTCGACTGGGAAAGCCCTTGGGCATGAAAAACTGTTTTTT.

The V call is TRBV20-1, the J call TRBJ1-1; possibly TRBD1 for D (6 bases). Germline CDR1 is DFQATT and CDR2 is SNEGSKA (reference sequence). The ends were cut back, 0 bases at V and 0 bases at J, with 11 bases in the middle. The length of the CDR3 is 15 residues. The CDR3 DNA follows: TGCAGTGCTAGAGATCGTCAGGGGATGAACACTGAAGCTTTCTTT. Amino acids: CSARDRQGMNTEAFF.

The V and J genes are TRBV27 and TRBJ2-1; a weak D match, TRBD1 (6 bases). The last part of the DNA fits TRBJ2-7 better; the J call may be wrong. Germline-derived CDR1 and CDR2 are MNHEY and SMNVEV (reference sequence). The CDR3 covers 13 residues. The chain's CDR3 is CASSLRPDSEQYF. DNA for the CDR3: TGTGCCAGCAGCCTTCGACCGGACAGTGAGCAGTACTTC.

The table lists this clonotype with a few counts. The chain joins TRBV27 to TRBJ2-7, with D hard to call. Germline V gene data show CDR1 as MNHEY and CDR2 as SMNVEV (reference sequence). Deletions cut 2 bases from V and 4 bases from J, with 9 bases between. This CDR3 spans 13 amino acids. The CDR3 loop reads CASSLRTSYEQYF. The CDR3 nucleotides are TGTGCCAGCAGTTTAAGGACGAGTTACGAGCAGTACTTC.

This chain joins TRBV7-2 and TRBJ1-1; D ambiguous. Germline V lookup: CDR1 SGHTA, CDR2 FQGNSA. Trimming left V 4 bases short and J 3 bases short, with 9 bases between. The CDR3 totals 13 residues. For the CDR3, the DNA is TGTGCCAGCAGCTACGGACGGTACACTGAAGCTTTCTTT. It yields the protein CASSYGRYTEAFF.

This clonotype was detected a few times. The J gene is TRBJ2-7, the V gene TRBV7-2; 7 bases align to TRBD2. Trimming removed 6 bases from V and 2 bases from J; junction bases left unmatched: 7. Germline V gene lookup returns CDR1 SGHTA and CDR2 FQGNSA. This CDR3 spans 14 amino acids. In nucleotides, the CDR3 is TGTGCCAGCAGTCTCCGGACTAGGCCCTACGAGCAGTACTTC. It yields the protein CASSLRTRPYEQYF.